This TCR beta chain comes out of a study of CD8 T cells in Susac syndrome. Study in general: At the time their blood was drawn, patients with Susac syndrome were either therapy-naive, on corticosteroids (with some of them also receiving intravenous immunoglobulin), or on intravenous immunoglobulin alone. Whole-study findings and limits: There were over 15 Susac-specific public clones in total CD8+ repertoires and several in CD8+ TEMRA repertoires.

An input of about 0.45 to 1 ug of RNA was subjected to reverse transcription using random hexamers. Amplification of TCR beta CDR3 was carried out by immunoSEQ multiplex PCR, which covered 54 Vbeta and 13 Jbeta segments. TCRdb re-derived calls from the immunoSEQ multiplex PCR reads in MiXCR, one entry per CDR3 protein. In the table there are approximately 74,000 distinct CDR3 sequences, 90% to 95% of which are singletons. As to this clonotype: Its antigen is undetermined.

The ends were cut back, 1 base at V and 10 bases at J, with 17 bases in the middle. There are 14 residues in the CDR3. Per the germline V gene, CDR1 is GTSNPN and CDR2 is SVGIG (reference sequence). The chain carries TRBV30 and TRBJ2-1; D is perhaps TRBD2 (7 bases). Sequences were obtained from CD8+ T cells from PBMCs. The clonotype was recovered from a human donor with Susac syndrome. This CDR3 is CAWSDGLGGVEQFF. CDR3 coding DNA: TGTGCCTGGAGTGATGGACTAGGGGGGGTCGAGCAGTTCTTC.